These T cell receptor beta chains were read from a single sample in a study of response to subunit inactivated influenza vaccine. TCRdb fed the RT-PCR reads into MiXCR, producing one record per CDR3 protein. The data show roughly 630,000 distinct CDR3 sequences, around 13% seen once. The specimen was PBMCs from blood, collected 14 to 15 days before vaccination. These receptors all come from a man aged 45-60 years who received an inactivated influenza vaccine. Both conserved end residues are part of each CDR3. Each record gives: clone size, V gene, CDR3 length, J gene, D gene, CDR3 DNA, CDR3 protein. The D gene is left open where the match is weak. The listing skips clone size in some rows; elsewhere it reads once, few, many or a size class.

>-|TRBV6-2/TRBV6-3|15|TRBJ1-4|-
TGTGCCAGCAGTACCACGGACAGCTGGGGTGAAAAACTGTTTTTT
CASSTTDSWGEKLFF
>once|TRBV10-3|16|TRBJ2-3|-
TGTGCCATCAGTGGAAATACAGTGGGCGGGACAGATACGCAGTATTTT
CAISGNTVGGTDTQYF
>-|TRBV20-1|15|TRBJ2-1|TRBD1
TGCAGTGCTAGACCCTCGGGACAGACTTACAATGAGCAGTTCTTC
CSARPSGQTYNEQFF
>many|TRBV7-9|12|TRBJ1-5|-
TGTGCCAGCAGTCGGGGGGATCAGCCCCAGCATTTT
CASSRGDQPQHF
>-|TRBV30|13|TRBJ2-2|-
TGTGCCTGGAGGGAAAGGGGCGTGGGGGAGCTGTTTTTT
CAWRERGVGELFF
>few|TRBV29-1|14|TRBJ2-1|-
TGCAGCGTCCCTACCCGGGGGATCTACAATGAGCAGTTCTTC
CSVPTRGIYNEQFF
>-|TRBV10-3|19|TRBJ2-2|TRBD2
TGTGCCATCAGTCGAGGACTAGCGGGGGGTCCGGAGAACACCGGGGAGCTGTTTTTT
CAISRGLAGGPENTGELFF
>-|TRBV12-3/TRBV12-4|14|TRBJ1-6|TRBD1
TGTGCCAGCAGTATAACAGGGGGGAATTCACCCCTCCACTTT
CASSITGGNSPLHF
>-|TRBV29-1|12|TRBJ2-5|-
TGCAGCGTTGACAGGGGCGCGGAGACCCAGTACTTC
CSVDRGAETQYF
>-|TRBV12-3/TRBV12-4|16|TRBJ2-2|TRBD2
TGTGCCAGCAGTTTAGGACTAGCTAGGAACACCGGGGAGCTGTTTTTT
CASSLGLARNTGELFF
>-|TRBV7-8|15|TRBJ1-2|TRBD1
TGTGCCAGCAGCTTAGGGGGACAGGGCCTCTATGGCTACACCTTC
CASSLGGQGLYGYTF
>few|TRBV2|16|TRBJ1-5|-
TGTGCCAGCAGTGAAGAGGCAGGGGAAACTGGTCAGCCCCAGCATTTT
CASSEEAGETGQPQHF
>few|TRBV6-5|13|TRBJ2-5|-
TGTGCCAGCAGTTACTCCCCGCAAGAGACCCAGTACTTC
CASSYSPQETQYF
>-|TRBV7-2|14|TRBJ2-1|-
TGTGCCAGCAGCTTAGAATCCGGTACTCATGAGCAGTTCTTC
CASSLESGTHEQFF
>few|TRBV14|13|TRBJ2-1|TRBD1
TGTGCCAGCAGCCGACAGGGGGCAGGTGAGCAGTTCTTC
CASSRQGAGEQFF
>-|TRBV15|14|TRBJ2-5|-
TGTGCCACCAGCAGAGTGGGGCGGCAAGAGACCCAGTACTTC
CATSRVGRQETQYF
>many|TRBV10-3|14|TRBJ2-7|-
TGTGCCATCAGTGGCGATGCGGTCCGCTACGAGCAGTACTTC
CAISGDAVRYEQYF
>few|TRBV20-1|16|TRBJ2-3|TRBD1
TGCAGTGCTAGAGATCGGATTACAGGGGGCACAGATACGCAGTATTTT
CSARDRITGGTDTQYF
>few|TRBV4-3|18|TRBJ1-4|-
TGCGCCAGCAGCCAAGCACGTCTTACCGGGATACTTAATGAAAAACTGTTTTTT
CASSQARLTGILNEKLFF
>few|TRBV4-1|16|TRBJ2-2|-
TGCGCCAGCAGCCAAGTTGTGATGGGTGGGACCGGGGAGCTGTTTTTT
CASSQVVMGGTGELFF
>-|TRBV15|14|TRBJ1-1|TRBD1
TGTGCCACCAGCAGAGATCGGCCAGGGGGCGCAGCTTTCTTT
CATSRDRPGGAAFF
>-|TRBV6-6|13|TRBJ1-6|-
TGTGCCAGCAGTCCCGCGGGGAATTCACCCCTCCACTTT
CASSPAGNSPLHF
>-|TRBV7-6|14|TRBJ2-3|-
TGTGCCAGCAGCCCAGAGGCGGCCACAGATACGCAGTATTTT
CASSPEAATDTQYF
>few|TRBV7-2|15|TRBJ1-4|-
TGTGCCAGCAGCTTAAACCCCAGGGGCGGCGAAAAACTGTTTTTT
CASSLNPRGGEKLFF
>-|TRBV5-6|12|TRBJ2-7|-
TGTGCCAGCAGTTCGGGGTTCCACGAGCAGTACTTC
CASSSGFHEQYF
>-|TRBV7-2|16|TRBJ2-7|TRBD2
TGTGCCAGCAGCTTAGCGGCAGTAGCGGGGGGCTACGAGCAGTACTTC
CASSLAAVAGGYEQYF
>few|TRBV2|15|TRBJ1-1|TRBD1
TGTGCCAGCAGTTCCTCCGGGACAGGGTGGCCTGAAGCTTTCTTT
CASSSSGTGWPEAFF
>few|TRBV6-1|13|TRBJ1-5|-
TGTGCCAGCAGGGGTGCAGGCAATCAGCCCCAGCATTTT
CASRGAGNQPQHF